Following are 23 T cell receptor beta chains from one sample sequenced in a study of shared clonotypes between healthy human individuals (dated by TCRdb to 2020 to 2022). The protocol used for the library was the immunoSEQ multiplex PCR assay. TCRdb's version of the immuneACCESS table is confined to in-frame rearrangements and falls short of the full clone set. An unresolved V gene accounts for under half of the shortfall where checked; the remainder is of unknown origin. The table for this sample lists roughly 700,000 clones; less than 85% of them were counted only once. The top ten clones comprise less than 2% of the sample. Sequencing used memory CD4+ T cells sorted from blood. The label giving this sample's cell subset or site can be read as: CD45RA-negative fraction. Every receptor here comes from a woman aged 25 to 39 in good health.

The V call is TRBV15, the J call TRBJ2-6; D remains unclear. The germline V gene encodes CDR1 LNHNV and CDR2 YYDKDF (reference sequence). V was shortened by 0 bases and J by 0 bases, with 6 bases between the two germline ends. This CDR3 is 16 amino acids long. Here the CDR3 DNA reads TGTGCCACCAGCAGAGAACGTATCTCTGGGGCCAACGTCCTGACTTTC. It codes for CATSRERISGANVLTF.

This clone was counted a single time. This chain connects TRBV2 to TRBJ1-1; 8 nucleotides match TRBD1. V lost 3 bases to trimming and J lost 11 bases; unmatched junction nucleotides: 8. CDR1 and CDR2 (germline): SNHLY, FYNNEI. The CDR3 has 13 amino acids. This chain's CDR3 is CASSDPFQGAAFF. The CDR3, as DNA: TGTGCCAGCAGTGACCCTTTTCAGGGGGCGGCTTTCTTT.

This clone was recorded only once. V gene TRBV6-4 combines with J gene TRBJ2-2; TRBD1 aligns across 8 bases. The CDR3 runs to 14 residues. Per germline, CDR1 MRHNA and CDR2 SNTAGT. The V and J ends lost 2 bases and 5 bases, in that order; junction bases with no gene match: 1. The CDR3 loop reads CASSDTGGTGELFF. CDR3 coding DNA: TGTGCCAGCAGTGACACAGGGGGGACCGGGGAGCTGTTTTTT.

This clone was picked up a small number of times. The chain joins TRBV6-5 to TRBJ1-5; D remains ambiguous. Germline loops: CDR1 MNHEY, CDR2 SVGAGI. V was trimmed by 5 bases and J by 0 bases, leaving 5 bases between them. The CDR3 has 13 residues. CDR3 bases: TGTGCCAGCAGTCTTAATAGCAATCAGCCCCAGCATTTT. Translating it yields CASSLNSNQPQHF.

With respect to this clone: This likely traces to a read error, being one base from a far larger clone. This chain uses TRBV7-9 with TRBJ1-3; D gene ambiguous. The germline V and J ends were trimmed by 1 base and 2 bases, with 6 bases remaining between them. The germline V gene encodes CDR1 SEHNR and CDR2 FQNEAQ (reference sequence). The length of the CDR3 is 14 residues. The DNA for the CDR3 is TGTGCCAGCAGCTTAGTAGGGACTGGAAACACCATATATTTT. Amino acids: CASSLVGTGNTIYF. The entire variable domain, with the rest obtained from reference TRBV7-9 and TRBJ1-3, is as follows: DTGVSQNPRHKITKRGQNVTFRCDPISEHNRLYWYRQTLGQGPEFLTYFQNEAQLEKSRLLSDRFSAERPKGSFSTLEIQRTEQGDSAMYLCASSLVGTGNTIYFGEGSWLTVV.

J is TRBJ2-7 and V is TRBV10-3; the match to TRBD2 covers 9 bases. Germline V gene sequence: CDR1 ENHRY, CDR2 SYGVKD. J lost 5 bases, V lost 3 bases, and 8 bases had no gene match. This CDR3 has 15 amino acids. DNA for the CDR3: TGTGCCATCAGTGAAGTGAGTAGCGGGAGCAACGAGCAGTACTTC. Protein sequence: CAISEVSSGSNEQYF.

The genes are TRBV19 and TRBJ2-5; 8 bases are a match to TRBD1. From germline, CDR1 is LNHDA and CDR2 SQIVND (reference sequence). Germline trimming cut 3 bases from V and 5 bases from J; bases unmatched to any gene: 8. The CDR3 totals 15 residues. The CDR3 nucleotides read TGTGCCAGTAGTATTTTAGGGGGACAGGTTGAGACCCAGTACTTC. Its translation is CASSILGGQVETQYF.

The rearrangement links TRBV27 to TRBJ1-5; D call uncertain. The V gene's germline CDR1 is MNHEY and CDR2 SMNVEV (reference sequence). The V end was cut by 2 bases, the J end by 7 bases, with 9 bases between. The CDR3 is made up of 13 amino acids. The CDR3 spells CASSLKVWQPQHF. DNA of the CDR3: TGTGCCAGCAGTTTAAAGGTCTGGCAGCCCCAGCATTTT.

The chain employs TRBV11-2 and TRBJ2-1; D call uncertain. The CDR3 runs to 13 residues. Germline assignment: CDR1 SGHAT and CDR2 FQNNGV. V was shortened by 5 bases and J by 6 bases, with 11 bases between the two germline ends. CDR3 sequence: CASSALPSNEQFF. As DNA, the CDR3 is TGTGCCAGCAGCGCCCTTCCTAGCAATGAGCAGTTCTTC.

The V call is TRBV5-1, the J call TRBJ2-5, with D possibly being TRBD1 or TRBD2 (6 bases each). This CDR3 is 17 amino acids long. V was shortened by 0 bases and J by 3 bases, with 18 bases between the two germline ends. The germline gives CDR1 SGHRS, CDR2 YFSETQ. As DNA, the CDR3 is TGCGCCAGCAGCTTGGGGAGGAGGGTCCGGACAGAAGAGACCCAGTACTTC. This sequence encodes CASSLGRRVRTEETQYF.

This clone was counted many times. In the same sample, other DNA sequences code for this CDR3. Here the CDR3 DNA reads TGCGCCAGCAGCTTGGGCTCTGGAAACACCATATATTTT. It specifies CASSLGSGNTIYF. The genes are TRBV5-1 and TRBJ1-3; D remains unclear. The CDR3 is 13 amino acids. Germline V gene data show CDR1 as SGHRS and CDR2 as YFSETQ. Trimming pared 0 bases from V and 0 bases from J, leaving 1 base between.

The chain employs TRBV11-2 and TRBJ1-3; D remains unclear. The V gene's germline CDR1 is SGHAT and CDR2 FQNNGV. V gave up 1 base and J gave up 0 bases, with 10 bases separating them. This CDR3 has 16 residues. CDR3 sequence: CASSLADGSSGNTIYF. CDR3 nucleotides: TGTGCCAGCAGCTTAGCGGACGGAAGCTCTGGAAACACCATATATTTT.

Here the CDR3 reads CASRREVGNQPQHF. DNA for the CDR3: TGTGCCAGCCGGCGGGAGGTGGGCAATCAGCCCCAGCATTTT. This chain links TRBV2 with TRBJ1-5, with unresolved D. CDR1 and CDR2 from the germline V gene are SNHLY and FYNNEI. Trimming removed 8 bases from V and 2 bases from J, with 13 bases in between. This CDR3 has 14 amino acids.

This clone showed up just a few times. This chain links TRBV4-1 with TRBJ1-3, with D perhaps matching TRBD1 (6 bases). This CDR3 is built from 15 residues. V was cut by 1 base and J by 4 bases, with 11 bases left in between. Germline assignment: CDR1 MGHRA and CDR2 YSYEKL. CDR3 protein: CASSQAGAGGNTIYF. The DNA for the CDR3 is TGCGCCAGCAGCCAAGCGGGGGCGGGAGGAAACACCATATATTTT.

J is TRBJ2-7 and V is TRBV28; D call uncertain. This CDR3 is built from 10 residues. Germline CDR1 reads MDHEN; CDR2 reads SYDVKM. V was pared by 5 bases and J by 6 bases, with 5 bases between. DNA for the CDR3: TGTGCCAGCAGTCAGGTCGAGCAGTACTTC. The encoded protein is CASSQVEQYF.

The J gene is TRBJ1-2, the V gene TRBV30; 9 bases agree with TRBD1. V trimming: 1 base; J trimming: 4 bases; junction bases outside the gene matches: 4. CDR1 is GTSNPN, CDR2 SVGIG, per germline (reference sequence). This CDR3 has 14 amino acids. CDR3 loop: CAWSGQGVGYGYTF. In DNA, the CDR3 is TGTGCCTGGAGTGGACAGGGGGTAGGCTATGGCTACACCTTC.

The CDR3 spells CASSPGTSGVKETQYF. The DNA of the CDR3 is TGTGCCAGCAGCCCCGGGACTAGCGGGGTAAAAGAGACCCAGTACTTC. The chain combines TRBV2 with TRBJ2-5; 13 nucleotides agree with TRBD2. J was trimmed by 3 bases and V by 6 bases; bases with no gene match: 7. CDR3 size: 16 residues. Germline values: CDR1 SNHLY, CDR2 FYNNEI.

Remarks on this clone: Other DNA sequences within the sample encode an identical CDR3. The chain carries TRBV6-5 and TRBJ2-1; TRBD2 matches at 11 bases. Germline assignment: CDR1 MNHEY and CDR2 SVGAGI. CDR3 length equals 13 residues. V shed 8 bases and J 4 bases; nucleotides not matched to a gene: 1. In DNA form, the CDR3 reads TGTGCCAGCGGGACTAGCGGTTACAATGAGCAGTTCTTC. Its translation is CASGTSGYNEQFF.

V and J are TRBV28 and TRBJ2-2; TRBD2 agrees at 10 bases. V was clipped by 6 bases and J by 7 bases; unmatched bases: 11. The length of the CDR3 is 16 residues. Germline CDR1 MDHEN, CDR2 SYDVKM. DNA of the CDR3: TGTGCCAGCAGGAAAGGGCTAGCGGGAGCGAACGGGGAGCTGTTTTTT. This gives the protein CASRKGLAGANGELFF.

This chain links TRBV7-2 with TRBJ2-1; 9 bases line up with TRBD2. V was clipped by 10 bases and J by 8 bases; unmatched bases: 9. This CDR3 is 13 amino acids long. Looked up from germline, CDR1 is SGHTA and CDR2 is FQGNSA. The CDR3: CATEGTSRHEQFF. The CDR3 DNA follows: TGTGCCACCGAGGGGACTAGCCGCCATGAGCAGTTCTTC.

A few counts support this clone. J is TRBJ2-3 and V is TRBV5-1; D tentatively fits TRBD1 or TRBD2 (5 bases each). Germline loops: CDR1 SGHRS, CDR2 YFSETQ. This CDR3 comprises 15 residues. Trimming took 4 bases from V and 4 from J, leaving 16 bases between them. The CDR3 loop is CASSPGDRKADTQYF. The DNA of the CDR3 is TGCGCCAGCAGCCCCGGGGACCGAAAAGCAGATACGCAGTATTTT.

The V call is TRBV11-2, the J call TRBJ1-5; D gene ambiguous. The V end lost 1 base, the J end lost 7 bases, and 8 bases lay between the germline ends. The germline V gene has CDR1 SGHAT and CDR2 FQNNGV. The CDR3 totals 13 residues. Written as DNA, the CDR3 is TGTGCCAGCAGCTTAGTCGAGTCACAGCCCCAGCATTTT. This codes for CASSLVESQPQHF.

The chain recombines TRBV4-1 with TRBJ2-3, with D possibly TRBD1 on 6 matching bases. The germline V gene encodes CDR1 MGHRA and CDR2 YSYEKL. The CDR3 consists of 16 residues. V gave up 0 bases and J gave up 2 bases, with 12 bases separating them. This chain's CDR3 is CASSQDWDTSTDTQYF. CDR3 DNA sequence: TGCGCCAGCAGCCAAGATTGGGACACCTCCACAGATACGCAGTATTTT.